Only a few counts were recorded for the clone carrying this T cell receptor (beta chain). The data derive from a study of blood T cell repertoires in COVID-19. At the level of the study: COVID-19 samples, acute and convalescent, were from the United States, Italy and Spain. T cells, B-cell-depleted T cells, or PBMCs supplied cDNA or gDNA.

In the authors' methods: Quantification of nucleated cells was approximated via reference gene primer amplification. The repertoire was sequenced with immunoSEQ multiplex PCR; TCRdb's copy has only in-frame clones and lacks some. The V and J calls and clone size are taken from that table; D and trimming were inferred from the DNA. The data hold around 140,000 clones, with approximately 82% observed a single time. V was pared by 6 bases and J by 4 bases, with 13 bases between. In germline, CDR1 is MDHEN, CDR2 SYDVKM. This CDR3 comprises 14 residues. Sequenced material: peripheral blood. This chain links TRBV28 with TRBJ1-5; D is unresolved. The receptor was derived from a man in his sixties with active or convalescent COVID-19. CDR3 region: CASSRGGQNQPQHF. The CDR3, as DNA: TGTGCCAGCAGCCGGGGAGGGCAGAATCAGCCCCAGCATTTT.